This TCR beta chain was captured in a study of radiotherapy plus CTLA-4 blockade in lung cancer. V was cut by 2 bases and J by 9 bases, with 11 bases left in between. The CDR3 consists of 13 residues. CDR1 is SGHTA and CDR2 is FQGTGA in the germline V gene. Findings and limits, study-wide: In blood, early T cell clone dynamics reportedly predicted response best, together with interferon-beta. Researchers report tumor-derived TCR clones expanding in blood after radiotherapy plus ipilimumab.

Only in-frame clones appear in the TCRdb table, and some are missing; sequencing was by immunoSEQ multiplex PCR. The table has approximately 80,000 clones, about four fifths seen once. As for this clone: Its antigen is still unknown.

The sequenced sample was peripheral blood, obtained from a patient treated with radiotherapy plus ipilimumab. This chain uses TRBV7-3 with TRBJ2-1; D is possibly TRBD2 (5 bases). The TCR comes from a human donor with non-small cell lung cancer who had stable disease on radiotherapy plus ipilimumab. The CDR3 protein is CASSLRGMGEQFF. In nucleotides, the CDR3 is TGTGCCAGCAGCTTACGAGGGATGGGTGAGCAGTTCTTC.